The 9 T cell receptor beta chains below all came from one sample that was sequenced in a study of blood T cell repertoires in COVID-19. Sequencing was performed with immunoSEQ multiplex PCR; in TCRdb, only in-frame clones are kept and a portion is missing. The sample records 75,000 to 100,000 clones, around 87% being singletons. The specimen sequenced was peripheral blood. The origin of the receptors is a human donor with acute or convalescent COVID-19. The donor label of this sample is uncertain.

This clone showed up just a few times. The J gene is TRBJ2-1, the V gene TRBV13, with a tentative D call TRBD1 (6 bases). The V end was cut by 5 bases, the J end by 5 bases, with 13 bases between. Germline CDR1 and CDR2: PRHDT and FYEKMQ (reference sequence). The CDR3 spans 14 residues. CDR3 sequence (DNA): TGTGCCAGCAGCACGTCGACAGGACACAATGAGCAGTTCTTC. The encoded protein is CASSTSTGHNEQFF.

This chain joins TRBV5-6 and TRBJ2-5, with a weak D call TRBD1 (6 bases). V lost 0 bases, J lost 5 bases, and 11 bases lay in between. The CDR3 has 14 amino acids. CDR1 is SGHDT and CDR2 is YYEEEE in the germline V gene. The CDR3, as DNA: TGTGCCAGCAGCTTGGGGGGGCTAGGGGAGACCCAGTACTTC. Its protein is CASSLGGLGETQYF.

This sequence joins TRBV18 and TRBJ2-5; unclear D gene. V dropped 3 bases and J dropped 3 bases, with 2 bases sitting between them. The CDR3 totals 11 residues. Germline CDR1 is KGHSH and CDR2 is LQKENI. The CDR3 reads CASSPEETQYF. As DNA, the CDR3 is TGTGCCAGCTCACCCGAAGAGACCCAGTACTTC. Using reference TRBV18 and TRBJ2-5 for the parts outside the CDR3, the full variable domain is NAGVMQNPRHLVRRRGQEARLRCSPMKGHSHVYWYRQLPEEGLKFMVYLQKENIIDESGMPKERFSAEFPKEGPSILRIQQVVRGDSAAYFCASSPEETQYFGPGTRLLVL.

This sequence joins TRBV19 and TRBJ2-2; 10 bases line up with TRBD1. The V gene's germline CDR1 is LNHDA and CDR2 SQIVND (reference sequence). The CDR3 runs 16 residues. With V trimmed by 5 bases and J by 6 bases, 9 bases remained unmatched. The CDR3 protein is CASSARDRGLPGELFF. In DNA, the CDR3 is TGTGCCAGTAGTGCCCGGGACAGGGGTCTGCCCGGGGAGCTGTTTTTT.

The chain's CDR3 is CASSRGLAGVGETQYF. The CDR3 DNA reads TGCGCCAGCAGCCGAGGACTAGCGGGGGTGGGGGAGACCCAGTACTTC. This chain links TRBV4-3 with TRBJ2-5; 13 positions match TRBD2. The CDR3 runs to 16 residues. The V and J ends lost 4 bases and 5 bases, in that order; junction bases with no gene match: 7. CDR1 and CDR2 (germline): LGHNA, YSLEER.

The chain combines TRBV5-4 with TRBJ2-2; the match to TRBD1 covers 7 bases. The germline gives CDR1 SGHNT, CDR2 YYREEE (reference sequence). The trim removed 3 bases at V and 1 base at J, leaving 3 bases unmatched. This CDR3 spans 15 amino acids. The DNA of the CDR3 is TGTGCCAGCAGCTCAAGGACAGGGAACACCGGGGAGCTGTTTTTT. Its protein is CASSSRTGNTGELFF.

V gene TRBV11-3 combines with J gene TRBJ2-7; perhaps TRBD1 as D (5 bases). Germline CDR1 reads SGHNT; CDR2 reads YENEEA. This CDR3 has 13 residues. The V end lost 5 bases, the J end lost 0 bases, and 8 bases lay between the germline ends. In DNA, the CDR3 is TGTGCCAGCAGCCCCAGGGTCTCCTACGAGCAGTACTTC. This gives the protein CASSPRVSYEQYF.

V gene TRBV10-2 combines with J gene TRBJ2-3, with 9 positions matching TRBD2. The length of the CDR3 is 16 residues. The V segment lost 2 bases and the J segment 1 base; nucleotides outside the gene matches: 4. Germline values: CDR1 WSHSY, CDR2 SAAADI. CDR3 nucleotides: TGCGCCAGCAGTGAGGGGGCGGGGGGGGGCACAGATACGCAGTATTTT. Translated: CASSEGAGGGTDTQYF.

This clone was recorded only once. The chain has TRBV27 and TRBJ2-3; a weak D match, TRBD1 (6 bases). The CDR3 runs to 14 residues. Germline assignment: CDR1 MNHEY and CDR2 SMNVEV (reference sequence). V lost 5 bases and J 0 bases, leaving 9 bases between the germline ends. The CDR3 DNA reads TGTGCCAGCAGTAACAGGGATAGCACAGATACGCAGTATTTT. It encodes CASSNRDSTDTQYF.